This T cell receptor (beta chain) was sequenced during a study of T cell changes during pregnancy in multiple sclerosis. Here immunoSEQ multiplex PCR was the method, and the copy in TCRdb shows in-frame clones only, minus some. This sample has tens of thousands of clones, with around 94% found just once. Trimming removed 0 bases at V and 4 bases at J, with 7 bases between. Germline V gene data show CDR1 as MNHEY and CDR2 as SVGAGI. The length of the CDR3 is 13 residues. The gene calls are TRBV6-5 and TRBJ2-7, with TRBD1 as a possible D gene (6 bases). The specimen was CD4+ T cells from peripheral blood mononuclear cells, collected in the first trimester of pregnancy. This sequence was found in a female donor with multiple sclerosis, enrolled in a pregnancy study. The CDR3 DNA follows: TGTGCCAGCAGTTACTCGACAGGTTACGAGCAGTACTTC. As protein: CASSYSTGYEQYF.